This TCR beta chain was identified during a study of technical replicates of blood from a few donors. The V and J ends lost 4 bases and 4 bases, in that order; junction bases with no gene match: 8. The length of the CDR3 is 15 residues. Germline CDR1 LNHNV, CDR2 YYDKDF (reference sequence). This table comes from immunoSEQ multiplex PCR, and its TCRdb copy is limited to in-frame clones, with some not included. The sample lists fewer than 85,000 clones, around 96% occurring once. The chain recombines TRBV15 with TRBJ2-5; TRBD1 agrees at 8 bases. The receptor's source is a human donor in good health. Source material: T cells isolated from PBMCs. Here the CDR3 DNA reads TGTGCCACCAGCACTCGACAGGGGTCAGGAGAGACCCAGTACTTC. This sequence encodes CATSTRQGSGETQYF.